This T cell receptor (beta chain) originates from a study of shared clonotypes between healthy human individuals. Study-wide context: The cohort had two women and a few men, ages 18 to 49.

Only a few counts were recorded for this clone. V was pared by 4 bases and J by 3 bases, with 8 bases of the junction left unmatched. Germline lookup yields CDR1 MNHEY and CDR2 SMNVEV (reference sequence). This CDR3 has 15 residues. The assay ran at deep level. Assay: immunoSEQ multiplex PCR; the TCRdb copy retains only in-frame clones and omits some. The table includes 400,000 to 550,000 clones, roughly 78% detected once. The V call is TRBV27, the J call TRBJ1-2; TRBD1 aligns across 7 bases. This sequence was found in a woman in her thirties or forties in good health. Some clones in this sample may be carry-over from other donors' samples. The sequenced sample was PBMCs. The chain's CDR3 is CASSSQGTPDYGYTF. DNA of the CDR3: TGTGCCAGCAGTTCACAGGGGACCCCGGACTATGGCTACACCTTC.